This T cell receptor beta chain comes out of a study of T cells in Graves' hyperthyroidism and ophthalmopathy. Germline lookup yields CDR1 MNHEY and CDR2 SMNVEV (reference sequence). Trimming shortened V by 3 bases and J by 4 bases, and 9 bases separated the two germline ends. This CDR3 contains 13 residues. Lactation, pregnancy, other autoimmune disease or uncontrolled infection led to exclusion of patients. From more than 9.5 ml of fresh peripheral blood, PBMCs were isolated. Authors of the study amplified TCR beta CDR3 regions from RNA transcripts. TCR CDR3 regions were first amplified by RT-PCR with HTBI primers. TCRdb re-called the multiplex PCR reads through MiXCR, storing one row per CDR3 protein. The sample has fewer than 750,000 distinct CDR3 sequences, roughly 14% seen once. This clonotype appeared many times.

The source material was blood. The J gene is TRBJ1-2, the V gene TRBV27; no definite D call. This receptor was taken from a woman aged 35 to 49 with Graves' ophthalmopathy. The CDR3 DNA reads TGTGCCAGCAGTTTTATCCGTGGCTATGGCTACACCTTC. It encodes CASSFIRGYGYTF.